This passage covers 3 T cell receptor beta chains from one sample sequenced in a study of T cells after yellow fever vaccination. TCRdb redid the calling of the 5' RACE reads with MiXCR, one entry per CDR3 protein. The repertoire holds about 120,000 distinct CDR3 sequences, roughly 7.2% seen once, with 2.5% to 3.5% in the top ten. The specimen was CD4+ T cells sorted from PBMCs, collected roughly 46 days after the first yellow fever vaccination. The receptors here all came from a man between 18 and 29 years old who received the YFV17D yellow fever vaccine.

This clonotype was seen at least ten times. The chain recombines TRBV20-1 with TRBJ2-7, with D perhaps TRBD1 (5 bases). CDR1 is DFQATT and CDR2 is SNEGSKA in the germline V gene (reference sequence). This CDR3 region has 12 residues. Trimming stripped 6 bases from V and 2 bases from J, with 11 bases between. The CDR3 DNA reads TGCAGTGCATCTCGCAGGGCCTACGAGCAGTACTTC. Its translation is CSASRRAYEQYF.

This clonotype was seen at least ten times. The rearrangement uses TRBV3-1 and TRBJ2-5; a weak D match, TRBD2 (5 bases). V shed 3 bases and J shed 5 bases, with 13 bases lying between them. The CDR3 has 14 amino acids. Germline V gene data show CDR1 as LGHDT and CDR2 as YNNKEL (reference sequence). CDR3 loop: CASSQLRATETQYF. In DNA, the CDR3 is TGTGCCAGCAGCCAGCTGAGGGCCACGGAGACCCAGTACTTC.

This clonotype was seen many times. The chain recombines TRBV5-1 with TRBJ2-2, with 8 bases matching TRBD1. CDR1 is SGHRS and CDR2 is YFSETQ in the germline V gene. Trimming cost V 1 base and J 6 bases; bases outside gene matches: 11. CDR3 size: 17 residues. The CDR3 nucleotides read TGCGCCAGCAGCTTGTTGGCAGGGGGCGTTGATTCCGGGGAGCTGTTTTTT. Amino acids: CASSLLAGGVDSGELFF.